Following are 27 T cell receptor beta chains from one sample sequenced in a study of siplizumab effects on memory and regulatory T cells. Sequencing used immunoSEQ multiplex PCR; TCRdb keeps in-frame clones, though not all of them. This table holds roughly 68,000 clones, nearly 98% found once. Sequenced: naive CD8+ T cells sorted from blood. Every receptor here comes from a human donor in good health.

The rearrangement uses TRBV10-3 and TRBJ2-5; no firm D call. The germline V gene encodes CDR1 ENHRY and CDR2 SYGVKD. This CDR3 spans 12 amino acids. Trimming cost V 6 bases and J 5 bases, with 10 bases left between them. This chain's CDR3 is CAIRDTAETQYF. The CDR3 DNA reads TGTGCCATCAGAGACACGGCGGAGACCCAGTACTTC.

The V call is TRBV7-9, the J call TRBJ1-1, with D tentatively TRBD1 (5 bases). V was trimmed by 4 bases and J by 11 bases, leaving 17 bases between them. This CDR3 is built from 13 residues. Germline-derived CDR1 and CDR2 are SEHNR and FQNEAQ (reference sequence). CDR3 coding DNA: TGTGCCAGCAGCTCCCCGGGGGGAGGAGAGGCTTTCTTT. This translates into CASSSPGGGEAFF.

J is TRBJ1-2 and V is TRBV14; D remains unclear. The V gene's germline CDR1 is SGHDN and CDR2 FVKESK. The CDR3 has 14 residues. The germline V and J ends were trimmed by 4 bases and 4 bases, with 13 bases remaining between them. In nucleotides, the CDR3 is TGTGCCAGCAGCCTATCCGGGGAGGTCTATGGCTACACCTTC. Translating it yields CASSLSGEVYGYTF.

V usage is TRBV6-5 and J usage is TRBJ2-5, with D possibly matching TRBD2 (5 bases). The CDR3 has 13 amino acids. V was shortened by 2 bases and J by 2 bases, with 6 bases between the two germline ends. CDR1 is MNHEY, CDR2 SVGAGI, per germline. The CDR3 reads CASSYRGQETQYF. The CDR3 DNA reads TGTGCCAGCAGTTACCGAGGGCAAGAGACCCAGTACTTC.

The chain recombines TRBV21-1 with TRBJ1-4. TRBV21-1 is flagged as a pseudogene. The CDR3 length is 16 residues. This CDR3 is CASSRGVNATNEKLFF. CDR3 coding DNA: TGTGCCAGCAGCCGGGGGGTGAACGCAACTAATGAAAAACTGTTTTTT.

The chain has TRBV19 and TRBJ1-1; perhaps TRBD1 as D (5 bases). The CDR3 runs 15 residues. Germline-derived CDR1 and CDR2 are LNHDA and SQIVND (reference sequence). With 6 bases removed from V and 1 base from J, the gap between germline ends came to 15 bases. The CDR3 sequence: CASSQPGTGNTEAFF. The CDR3 coding sequence is TGTGCCAGTAGCCAACCCGGGACGGGGAACACTGAAGCTTTCTTT.

The genes are TRBV9 and TRBJ2-3, with 8 positions matching TRBD2. The germline V gene encodes CDR1 SGDLS and CDR2 YYNGEE. The V segment lost 3 bases and the J segment 2 bases; nucleotides outside the gene matches: 8. This CDR3 has 16 residues. CDR3 DNA: TGTGCCAGCAGCGCCCGGGGGGGTGTCCACACAGATACGCAGTATTTT. It is translated as CASSARGGVHTDTQYF.

This clone was seen a few times. The chain recombines TRBV5-4 with TRBJ1-5; D gene uncertain. The CDR3 covers 14 residues. The ends were cut back, 0 bases at V and 0 bases at J, with 4 bases in the middle. Germline lookup yields CDR1 SGHNT and CDR2 YYREEE (reference sequence). The CDR3, as DNA: TGTGCCAGCAGCTTGGCGGGTAGCAATCAGCCCCAGCATTTT. It translates to CASSLAGSNQPQHF.

The J gene is TRBJ2-2, the V gene TRBV6-1, with unresolved D. Deletions cut 10 bases from V and 5 bases from J, with 23 bases between. The CDR3 length is 16 residues. Germline V gives CDR1 MNHNS, CDR2 SASEGT. The CDR3 is CATIDLVSAMTGELFF. In DNA form, the CDR3 reads TGTGCCACCATTGACTTGGTATCGGCCATGACCGGGGAGCTGTTTTTT.

The V call is TRBV21-1, the J call TRBJ2-3. TRBV21-1 is given as a pseudogene. The CDR3 contains 13 residues. As DNA, the CDR3 is TGTGCCAGCAGCCCCCAGAGACCGATTGGGCAGTATTTT. This gives the protein CASSPQRPIGQYF.

The V and J genes are TRBV21-1 and TRBJ2-5; the table names TRBD1, a call not compared with the DNA. TRBV21-1 is listed as a pseudogene. The CDR3 is 15 amino acids. The CDR3 bases are TGTGCCAGCGACCTACAGGAGCAGTACCAAGAGACCCAGTACTTC. The encoded protein is CASDLQEQYQETQYF.

V gene TRBV15 combines with J gene TRBJ1-4, with TRBD1 matching 7 bases. Germline CDR1 reads LNHNV; CDR2 reads YYDKDF (reference sequence). This CDR3 has 14 residues. Unmatched junction bases numbered 6, after V lost 3 bases and J lost 8 bases. The CDR3 nucleotides are TGTGCCACCAGCAGGACAGGGCCCAACGAAAAACTGTTTTTT. It is translated as CATSRTGPNEKLFF. The full variable domain, rest sourced from reference TRBV15 and TRBJ1-4, is DAMVIQNPRYQVTQFGKPVTLSCSQTLNHNVMYWYQQKSSQAPKLLFHYYDKDFNNEADTPDNFQSRRPNTSFCFLDIRSPGLGDTAMYLCATSRTGPNEKLFFGSGTQLSVL.

The V call is TRBV5-1, the J call TRBJ2-5; D perhaps matches TRBD2 (6 bases). Germline V gene lookup returns CDR1 SGHRS and CDR2 YFSETQ. Between the trimmed V and J ends, which lost 0 bases and 2 bases, there was a span of 14 bases. The CDR3 has 16 amino acids. The CDR3 protein is CASSLAVAVGQETQYF. As DNA, the CDR3 is TGCGCCAGCAGCTTGGCCGTAGCGGTGGGTCAAGAGACCCAGTACTTC.

The gene calls are TRBV7-9 and TRBJ1-1, with TRBD1 as a possible D gene (5 bases). The CDR3 is 14 residues long. Trimming pared 6 bases from V and 0 bases from J, leaving 11 bases between. The germline V gene encodes CDR1 SEHNR and CDR2 FQNEAQ (reference sequence). DNA of the CDR3: TGTGCCAGCAGTACTGGACAACTGAACACTGAAGCTTTCTTT. This gives the protein CASSTGQLNTEAFF.

The V call is TRBV5-4, the J call TRBJ1-1, with a tentative D call TRBD1 (6 bases). Germline CDR1 reads SGHNT; CDR2 reads YYREEE (reference sequence). The CDR3 is 16 residues long. V gave up 3 bases and J gave up 0 bases, with 15 bases separating them. The DNA of the CDR3 is TGTGCCAGCAGCTCCCGGGACACCCTTATGAACACTGAAGCTTTCTTT. Protein: CASSSRDTLMNTEAFF.

The V and J genes are TRBV19 and TRBJ1-1; D may be TRBD1 (5 bases). V was pared by 4 bases and J by 0 bases, with 12 bases between. Germline CDR1 reads LNHDA; CDR2 reads SQIVND (reference sequence). This CDR3 contains 15 residues. CDR3 coding DNA: TGTGCCAGTAGTAATGGGACTGGCATGAACACTGAAGCTTTCTTT. This gives the protein CASSNGTGMNTEAFF.

This chain links TRBV7-2 with TRBJ2-7; 12 bases map to TRBD2. The CDR3 has 14 residues. Germline CDR1 is SGHTA and CDR2 is FQGNSA. The V and J ends lost 5 bases and 7 bases, in that order; junction bases with no gene match: 6. This CDR3 is CASSPSGGAPEQYF. DNA for the CDR3: TGTGCCAGCAGCCCTAGCGGGGGGGCACCAGAGCAGTACTTC.

This rearrangement joins TRBV7-3 to TRBJ1-2; TRBD1 matches at 7 bases. The CDR3 length is 14 residues. The germline V gene has CDR1 SGHTA and CDR2 FQGTGA. The V and J ends lost 3 bases and 1 base, in that order; junction bases with no gene match: 2. DNA of the CDR3: TGTGCCAGCAGCTTGGGGACAGATAACTATGGCTACACCTTC. Encoded protein: CASSLGTDNYGYTF. Drawing the rest from reference TRBV7-3 and TRBJ1-2, the complete variable domain is GAGVSQTPSNKVTEKGKYVELRCDPISGHTALYWYRQSLGQGPEFLIYFQGTGAADDSGLPNDRFFAVRPEGSVSTLKIQRTERGDSAVYLCASSLGTDNYGYTFGSGTRLTVV.

This sequence joins TRBV7-9 and TRBJ2-3, with 9 bases aligning to TRBD2. This CDR3 is built from 16 residues. The germline V gene has CDR1 SEHNR and CDR2 FQNEAQ (reference sequence). The J segment lost 2 bases and the V segment lost 5 bases, leaving 8 bases of the junction unmatched. The CDR3: CASSPVSGGHTDTQYF. CDR3 DNA: TGTGCCAGCAGCCCCGTTAGCGGGGGACACACAGATACGCAGTATTTT.

This clone was counted once. The chain has TRBV4-2 and TRBJ1-4, with 10 bases matching TRBD1. CDR3 length equals 22 residues. Trimming cost V 0 bases and J 7 bases; bases outside gene matches: 23. Per the germline V gene, CDR1 is LGHNA and CDR2 is YNFKEQ. CDR3 in amino acids: CASSQDRDRGPRRRSHGEKLFF. CDR3 nucleotides: TGTGCCAGCAGCCAAGATAGGGACAGGGGACCAAGACGGAGGTCCCACGGTGAAAAACTGTTTTTT.

The J gene is TRBJ2-7, the V gene TRBV7-9, with 7 positions matching TRBD1. Losses at the gene ends were 5 bases for V and 2 bases for J; bases not matched to a gene: 9. CDR1 is SEHNR and CDR2 is FQNEAQ in the germline V gene (reference sequence). The CDR3 totals 15 residues. In nucleotides, the CDR3 is TGTGCCAGCAGCCCCCGGGACAGACCGACCTACGAGCAGTACTTC. Translating it yields CASSPRDRPTYEQYF.

The V and J genes are TRBV7-6 and TRBJ2-6; D perhaps matches TRBD1 (6 bases). V was clipped by 0 bases and J by 0 bases, with 9 bases between them. The germline V gene has CDR1 SGHVS and CDR2 FNYEAQ. This CDR3 spans 17 amino acids. The CDR3 bases are TGTGCCAGCAGCTTAGCGACAGGACCCTCTGGGGCCAACGTCCTGACTTTC. Its protein is CASSLATGPSGANVLTF.

In its sample, this clone was seen a few times. The chain employs TRBV13 and TRBJ1-1; TRBD1 matches at 8 bases. The CDR3 spans 14 residues. J lost 8 bases, V lost 0 bases, and 5 bases had no gene match. CDR1 is PRHDT, CDR2 FYEKMQ, per germline (reference sequence). The CDR3 coding sequence is TGTGCCAGCAGCTTAGGACAGGGGGTCCTCGAAGCTTTCTTT. Translating gives CASSLGQGVLEAFF.

The CDR3 is CASTHGETQYF. CDR3 DNA sequence: TGTGCCAGCACCCACGGGGAGACCCAGTACTTC. V usage is TRBV27 and J usage is TRBJ2-5, with D unclear. The CDR3 totals 11 residues. V lost 7 bases and J lost 5, with 8 bases in between. Germline values: CDR1 MNHEY, CDR2 SMNVEV (reference sequence).

The V gene is TRBV5-1, the J gene TRBJ1-1; 7 bases align to TRBD1. Germline values: CDR1 SGHRS, CDR2 YFSETQ. This CDR3 is 13 amino acids long. The J segment lost 3 bases and the V segment lost 3 bases, leaving 2 bases of the junction unmatched. In nucleotides, the CDR3 is TGCGCCAGCAGCTCAACAGGGGACACTGAAGCTTTCTTT. Amino acid sequence: CASSSTGDTEAFF.

The chain couples TRBV9 to TRBJ1-1; D not certain. V was pared by 0 bases and J by 2 bases, with 8 bases between. The CDR3 spans 14 residues. Germline CDR1 reads SGDLS; CDR2 reads YYNGEE. CDR3 sequence: CASSVVPGNTEAFF. The CDR3, as DNA: TGTGCCAGCAGCGTAGTCCCGGGAAACACTGAAGCTTTCTTT.

The V gene is TRBV9, the J gene TRBJ2-1, with 7 nucleotides matching TRBD1. The CDR3 has 13 amino acids. The J segment lost 8 bases and the V segment lost 4 bases, leaving 6 bases of the junction unmatched. CDR1 and CDR2 (germline): SGDLS, YYNGEE. Here the CDR3 DNA reads TGTGCCAGCAGCTTGCACAGGGGAGATGAGCAGTTCTTC. It specifies CASSLHRGDEQFF.